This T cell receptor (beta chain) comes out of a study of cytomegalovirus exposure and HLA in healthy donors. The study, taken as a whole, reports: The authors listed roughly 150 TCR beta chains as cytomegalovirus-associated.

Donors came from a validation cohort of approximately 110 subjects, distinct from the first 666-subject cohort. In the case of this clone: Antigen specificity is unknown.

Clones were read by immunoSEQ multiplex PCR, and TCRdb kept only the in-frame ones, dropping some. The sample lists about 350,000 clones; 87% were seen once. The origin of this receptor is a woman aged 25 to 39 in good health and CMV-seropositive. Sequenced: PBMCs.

The CDR3 loop is CASTTTGNSYEQYF. The CDR3 DNA reads as TGTGCCAGCACCACGACAGGGAACTCCTACGAGCAGTACTTC. V gene TRBV28 combines with J gene TRBJ2-7; 7 bases are shared with TRBD1. There are 14 residues in the CDR3. From germline, CDR1 is MDHEN and CDR2 SYDVKM. The V segment lost 7 bases and the J segment 0 bases; nucleotides outside the gene matches: 6.